This T cell receptor (beta chain) comes out of a study of T cells in Graves' hyperthyroidism and ophthalmopathy. At the level of the study: Initial diagnosis, before any treatment, was when peripheral blood was collected.

General study findings and limits: Stable hyperthyroidism was separated from ophthalmopathy by a model based on 13 V-J features. Most clonotypes expanded in thyroid above 0.001 were likewise present in blood.

A word on this clonotype: Its antigen is as yet unknown.

This CDR3 spans 14 amino acids. V was pared by 2 bases and J by 3 bases, with 12 bases between. Germline CDR1 SGHDT, CDR2 YYEEEE. RNA transcripts gave rise to amplified TCR beta CDR3 regions. HTBI primers were the set used in a first-round RT-PCR of the TCR CDR3. In TCRdb, the multiplex PCR reads were re-called with MiXCR into one record per CDR3 protein. Among 300,000 to 400,000 distinct CDR3 sequences listed, approximately 15% were seen once. Clinical symptoms, serum thyroxine, TRAb, thyroid ultrasound and orbital computed tomography established diagnosis. This rearrangement joins TRBV5-6 to TRBJ2-7; no definite D call. The origin of this receptor is a woman in her 30s with Graves' hyperthyroidism. The source material was blood. CDR3 coding DNA: TGTGCCAGCAGCTTCTCGGCCACGATCTACGAGCAGTACTTC. Residues: CASSFSATIYEQYF. Drawing the rest from reference TRBV5-6 and TRBJ2-7, the complete variable domain is DAGVTQSPTHLIKTRGQQVTLRCSPKSGHDTVSWYQQALGQGPQFIFQYYEEEERQRGNFPDRFSGHQFPNYSSELNVNALLLGDSALYLCASSFSATIYEQYFGPGTRLTVT.